This TCR beta chain is from a study of T cell responses to AZD1222 COVID-19 vaccine. Overall study context: It was second doses at about 4 or about 12 weeks that were pooled. Study findings and constraints: Among the donors, most were white British and more were female, and clonal diversity was possibly underestimated.

The method was immunoSEQ multiplex PCR; TCRdb's version includes in-frame clones alone and lacks a portion of them. The sample consists of approximately 140,000 clones, roughly 90% of them appearing once. Comment on this clone: The antigen is unknown.

The TCR sequence derives from an adult in good health. Sequenced material: peripheral blood, taken on day 0 of AZD1222 vaccination.

CDR3 in amino acids: CASSQAGRGSNQPQHF. The CDR3 coding sequence is TGTGCCAGCAGCCAAGCCGGGAGAGGGAGCAATCAGCCCCAGCATTTT. The chain couples TRBV4-2 to TRBJ1-5; unclear D gene. Germline CDR1 LGHNA, CDR2 YNFKEQ. V was pared by 1 base and J by 1 base, with 11 bases between. The CDR3 covers 16 residues.